This TCR beta chain was retrieved from a study of blood T cells in healthy people across ages. Looking at the study overall: There was about one barcoded beta molecule captured by template switching per two T cells.

The CDR3 is 16 amino acids. The V gene's germline CDR1 is MGHRA and CDR2 YSYEKL. V shed 0 bases and J shed 5 bases, with 14 bases lying between them. Regarding this clonotype: Its antigen is currently unknown.

With a J-beta primer mix and a sample-barcoded 5' primer, a second PCR ran 7 to 11 cycles. Via MiXCR, TCRdb re-called the 5' RACE reads, giving one row per CDR3 protein. The sample lists roughly 1,500,000 distinct CDR3 sequences; around 39% were seen once. General study points: Researchers said unsorted PBMCs prevented a conclusive naive versus antigen-experienced comparison. Per million T cells, the diversity of TCR beta decreased roughly linearly as age advanced.

Sequencing was performed on blood. This clonotype was sampled from a woman aged 18-29 years in good health. This chain uses TRBV4-1 with TRBJ2-1; D call uncertain. CDR3 in DNA: TGCGCCAGCAGCCAAGATAGTACTGGCGGACACAATGAGCAGTTCTTC. Amino acids: CASSQDSTGGHNEQFF.